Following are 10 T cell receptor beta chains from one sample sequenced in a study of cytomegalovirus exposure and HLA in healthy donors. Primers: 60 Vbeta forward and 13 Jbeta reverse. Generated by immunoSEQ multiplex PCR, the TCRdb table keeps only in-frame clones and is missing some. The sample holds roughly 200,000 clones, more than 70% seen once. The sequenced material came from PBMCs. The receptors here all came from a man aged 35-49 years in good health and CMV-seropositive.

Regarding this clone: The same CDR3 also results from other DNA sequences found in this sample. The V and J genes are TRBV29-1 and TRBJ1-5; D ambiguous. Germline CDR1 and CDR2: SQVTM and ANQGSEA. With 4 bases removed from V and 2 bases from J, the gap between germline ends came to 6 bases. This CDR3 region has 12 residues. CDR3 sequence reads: CSVGTGNQPQHF. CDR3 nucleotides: TGCAGCGTTGGCACGGGCAATCAGCCCCAGCATTTT.

For the CDR3, the DNA is TGTGCCAGCAGTTTAGGGCCTCGGGGGGGGGCCCCTGGAAACACCATATATTTT. Its protein is CASSLGPRGGAPGNTIYF. The rearrangement joins TRBV27 to TRBJ1-3; D is possibly TRBD1 (6 bases). Germline V gene lookup returns CDR1 MNHEY and CDR2 SMNVEV (reference sequence). The CDR3 sequence is 18 residues long. V dropped 2 bases and J dropped 2 bases, with 19 bases sitting between them.

The DNA of the CDR3 is TGTGCCAGCAGCTTAGTAGGCCTAGCGGGAGTTCGTGAGCAGTTCTTC. The encoded protein is CASSLVGLAGVREQFF. The chain recombines TRBV11-2 with TRBJ2-1; 10 bases are shared with TRBD2. CDR3 length: 16 amino acids. Germline lookup yields CDR1 SGHAT and CDR2 FQNNGV. Trimming cost V 1 base and J 9 bases; bases outside gene matches: 9.

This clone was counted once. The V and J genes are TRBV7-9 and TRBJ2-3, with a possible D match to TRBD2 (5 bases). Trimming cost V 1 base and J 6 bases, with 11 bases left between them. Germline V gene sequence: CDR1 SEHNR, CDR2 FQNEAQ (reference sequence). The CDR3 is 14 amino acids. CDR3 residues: CASSLGLAVDTQYF. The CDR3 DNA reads TGTGCCAGCAGCTTAGGTCTAGCCGTGGATACGCAGTATTTT.

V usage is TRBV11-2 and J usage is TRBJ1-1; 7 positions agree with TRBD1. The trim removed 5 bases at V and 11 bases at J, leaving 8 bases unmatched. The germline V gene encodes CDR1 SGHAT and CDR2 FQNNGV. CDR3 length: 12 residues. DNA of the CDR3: TGTGCCAGCAGCCCATCTACAGGGGTCGCTTTCTTT. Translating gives CASSPSTGVAFF.

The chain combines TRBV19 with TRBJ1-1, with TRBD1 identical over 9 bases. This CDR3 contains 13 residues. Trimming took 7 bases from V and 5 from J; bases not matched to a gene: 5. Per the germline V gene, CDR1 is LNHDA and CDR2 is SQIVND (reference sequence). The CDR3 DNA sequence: TGTGCCAGTACGGGACAGGGACGGACTGAAGCTTTCTTT. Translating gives CASTGQGRTEAFF.

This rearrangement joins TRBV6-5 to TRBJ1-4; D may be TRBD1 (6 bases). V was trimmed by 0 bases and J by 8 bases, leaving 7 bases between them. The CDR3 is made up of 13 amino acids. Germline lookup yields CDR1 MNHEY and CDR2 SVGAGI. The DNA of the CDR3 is TGTGCCAGCAGTTACTCGACAGGAGAAAAACTGTTTTTT. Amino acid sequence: CASSYSTGEKLFF.

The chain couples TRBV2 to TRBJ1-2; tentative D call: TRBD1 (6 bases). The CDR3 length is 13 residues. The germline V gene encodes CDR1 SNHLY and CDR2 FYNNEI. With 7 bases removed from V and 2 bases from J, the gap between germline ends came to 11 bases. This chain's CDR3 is CASKRDNNYGYTF. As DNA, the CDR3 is TGTGCCAGCAAAAGGGACAACAACTATGGCTACACCTTC. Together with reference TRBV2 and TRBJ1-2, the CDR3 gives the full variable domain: EPEVTQTPSHQVTQMGQEVILRCVPISNHLYFYWYRQILGQKVEFLVSFYNNEISEKSEIFDDQFSVERPDGSNFTLKIRSTKLEDSAMYFCASKRDNNYGYTFGSGTRLTVV.

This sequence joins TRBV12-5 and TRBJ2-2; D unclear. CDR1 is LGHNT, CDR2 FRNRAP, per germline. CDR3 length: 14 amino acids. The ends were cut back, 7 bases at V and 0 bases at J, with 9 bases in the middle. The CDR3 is CASEPGANTGELFF. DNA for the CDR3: TGTGCTAGTGAGCCCGGTGCGAACACCGGGGAGCTGTTTTTT.

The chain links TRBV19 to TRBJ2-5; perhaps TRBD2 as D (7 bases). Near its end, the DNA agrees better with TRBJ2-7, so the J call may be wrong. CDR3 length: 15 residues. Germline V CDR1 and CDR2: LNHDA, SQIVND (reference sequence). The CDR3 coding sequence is TGTGCCAGTAGTAAGGGGGGGCTATACTCCTACGAGCAGTACTTC. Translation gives CASSKGGLYSYEQYF.